The entry below gives a single TCR beta chain sequence along with its context. The sample originates from a study of blood T cell repertoires in COVID-19. About the research overall: Both acute and convalescent COVID-19 samples were obtained from the United States, Italy and Spain. In each case, the material was cDNA or gDNA derived from T cells, B-cell-depleted T cells, or PBMCs.

This CDR3 spans 15 amino acids. CDR1 is MDHEN and CDR2 is SYDVKM in the germline V gene. Between the trimmed V and J ends, which lost 1 base and 2 bases, there was a span of 9 bases. Original processing notes: Estimation of nucleated cell counts relied on the amplification of reference gene primers. Assay: immunoSEQ multiplex PCR; the TCRdb copy retains only in-frame clones and omits some. That table furnishes V, J and clone size, whereas the DNA furnished D and trimming. Of over 50,000 clones listed, approximately 84% were seen once; the top ten hold about 15%. Sample: peripheral blood. The chain recombines TRBV28 with TRBJ1-5; tentative D call: TRBD1 (5 bases). The receptor was isolated from a human donor in a cohort sampled during active COVID-19. Written as DNA, the CDR3 is TGTGCCAGCAGTTTATTCGGCAGGGGCAATCAGCCCCAGCATTTT. Its translation is CASSLFGRGNQPQHF. The whole variable domain, remainder taken from reference TRBV28 and TRBJ1-5, is DVKVTQSSRYLVKRTGEKVFLECVQDMDHENMFWYRQDPGLGLRLIYFSYDVKMKEKGDIPEGYSVSREKKERFSLILESASTNQTSMYLCASSLFGRGNQPQHFGDGTRLSIL.